A single sample gave rise to the 20 T cell receptor beta chains below, sequenced in a study of blood T cells in healthy people across ages. Primers used in a second PCR of about 7 to 12 cycles were a sample-barcoded 5' primer and a J-beta primer mix. TCRdb ran MiXCR on the 5' RACE reads and lists one entry per CDR3 protein. The sample consists of 730,000 or so distinct CDR3 sequences, roughly two fifths of them appearing once. Specimen: blood. These receptors came from a woman between 55 and 75 years old in good health.

This clonotype showed up just a few times. The chain joins TRBV10-3 to TRBJ2-3, with 11 bases aligning to TRBD2. This CDR3 comprises 15 residues. Germline values: CDR1 ENHRY, CDR2 SYGVKD. V lost 6 bases and J lost 4; bases outside the gene matches: 6. This CDR3 reads CAIRALAGGADTQYF. The CDR3 nucleotides are TGTGCCATCAGGGCGCTAGCGGGAGGTGCAGATACGCAGTATTTT.

This clonotype was recorded a few times. The V call is TRBV7-8, the J call TRBJ2-3, with 8 nucleotides matching TRBD1. The ends lost 2 bases at V and 2 bases at J; junction bases unmatched: 6. The CDR3 sequence is 16 residues long. The germline CDR1 and CDR2 sequences are SGHVS and FQNEAQ. The CDR3 sequence: CASSLRGTGDTDTQYF. CDR3 coding DNA: TGTGCCAGCAGCTTACGGGGGACAGGAGACACAGATACGCAGTATTTT.

The chain joins TRBV20-1 to TRBJ2-3; D ambiguous. CDR3 length: 14 residues. The V gene lost 2 bases and the J gene lost 0 bases, with 9 bases spanning the gap. Looked up from germline, CDR1 is DFQATT and CDR2 is SNEGSKA (reference sequence). The CDR3 DNA reads TGCAGTGCTAGACCTGGACCTAGCACAGATACGCAGTATTTT. Its protein is CSARPGPSTDTQYF.

This clonotype has a handful of counts. The chain employs TRBV28 and TRBJ2-5; possibly TRBD2 for D (5 bases). Germline CDR1 MDHEN, CDR2 SYDVKM. V was trimmed by 1 base and J by 3 bases, leaving 12 bases between them. This CDR3 is built from 15 residues. CDR3 loop: CASSLSPGSKETQYF. The CDR3 DNA reads TGTGCCAGCAGTTTATCCCCGGGATCTAAAGAGACCCAGTACTTC.

The V gene is TRBV12-3 or TRBV12-4, the J gene TRBJ2-7, with 8 bases matching TRBD2. CDR3 size: 16 residues. The V and J ends lost 7 bases and 4 bases, in that order; junction bases with no gene match: 15. Written as DNA, the CDR3 is TGTGCCAGCACTGTTGGGACTGGCGGGGGGTGGTACGAGCAGTACTTC. This sequence encodes CASTVGTGGGWYEQYF.

This sequence joins TRBV20-1 and TRBJ2-3; 9 bases are a match to TRBD1. This CDR3 is built from 13 residues. Per germline, CDR1 DFQATT and CDR2 SNEGSKA (reference sequence). V dropped 7 bases and J dropped 5; count of bases not matched to a gene: 7. The CDR3 is CSVRDRAKDTQYF. The CDR3 nucleotides read TGCAGTGTTCGGGACAGGGCAAAAGATACGCAGTATTTT.

The chain combines TRBV20-1 with TRBJ2-3; the D is unclear. This CDR3 region has 15 residues. The V gene lost 0 bases and the J gene lost 3 bases, with 13 bases spanning the gap. CDR1 and CDR2 from the germline V gene are DFQATT and SNEGSKA (reference sequence). CDR3 loop: CSARDPGRPTDTQYF. The CDR3 DNA sequence: TGCAGTGCTAGAGATCCCGGCAGGCCAACAGATACGCAGTATTTT.

This clonotype has more than one count but fewer than ten. This sequence joins TRBV28 and TRBJ1-1, with D perhaps matching TRBD1 (5 bases). CDR1 and CDR2 from the germline V gene are MDHEN and SYDVKM. The CDR3 is made up of 12 amino acids. Trimming removed 2 bases from V and 6 bases from J, with 7 bases in between. The CDR3 sequence: CASSLIRAEAFF. Here the CDR3 DNA reads TGTGCCAGCAGTTTAATCAGGGCTGAAGCTTTCTTT.

The CDR3 region is CSAKVGGADTQYF. The CDR3 DNA follows: TGCAGTGCTAAGGTGGGGGGGGCTGATACGCAGTATTTT. The chain uses TRBV20-1 and TRBJ2-3; possibly TRBD2 for D (7 bases). The CDR3 is 13 residues long. Deletions cut 4 bases from V and 6 bases from J, with 14 bases between. Germline-derived CDR1 and CDR2 are DFQATT and SNEGSKA (reference sequence).

CDR3 region: CASDRSQDPRTDTQYF. DNA for the CDR3: TGTGCTAGTGATCGGAGCCAGGATCCCCGCACAGATACGCAGTATTTT. The gene calls are TRBV12-5 and TRBJ2-3; D unresolved. From germline, CDR1 is LGHNT and CDR2 FRNRAP. The CDR3 length is 16 residues. Trimming left V 7 bases short and J 1 base short, with 18 bases between.

This chain uses TRBV7-9 with TRBJ2-1; D is ambiguous. Germline CDR1 is SEHNR and CDR2 is FQNEAQ (reference sequence). Trimming removed 4 bases at V and 6 bases at J, with 10 bases between. This CDR3 has 13 amino acids. The CDR3 region is CASSYHNVNEQFF. DNA for the CDR3: TGTGCCAGCAGCTACCATAATGTCAATGAGCAGTTCTTC.

This chain links TRBV3-1 with TRBJ2-3, with TRBD2 identical over 12 bases. The CDR3 length is 17 residues. The ends lost 2 bases at V and 5 bases at J; junction bases unmatched: 8. CDR1 LGHDT and CDR2 YNNKEL come from the germline V gene (reference sequence). This chain's CDR3 is CASSQPRLAGALDTQYF. CDR3 DNA: TGTGCCAGCAGCCAACCTAGACTAGCGGGAGCGTTAGATACGCAGTATTTT.

This rearrangement joins TRBV27 to TRBJ2-3; tentatively, D is TRBD1 (6 bases). Deletions cut 5 bases from V and 2 bases from J, with 14 bases between. Germline CDR1 MNHEY, CDR2 SMNVEV (reference sequence). The CDR3 runs 15 residues. CDR3 loop: CASSRNLGATDTQYF. CDR3 DNA sequence: TGTGCCAGCAGTCGAAACCTGGGGGCCACAGATACGCAGTATTTT.

V gene TRBV5-1 combines with J gene TRBJ1-2, with TRBD1 as a possible D gene (5 bases). The CDR3 consists of 13 residues. V shed 4 bases and J shed 8 bases, with 15 bases lying between them. Germline V gene data show CDR1 as SGHRS and CDR2 as YFSETQ. The CDR3 is CASSPTTGGGYTF. CDR3 nucleotides: TGCGCCAGCAGCCCTACAACAGGCGGCGGCTACACCTTC.

The CDR3 nucleotides are TGTGCCAGCAGCCCGGGACTAGCGGGAGAGGGGCCCACAGATACGCAGTATTTT. Translating it yields CASSPGLAGEGPTDTQYF. This chain joins TRBV7-3 and TRBJ2-3; 14 bases fit TRBD2. The germline gives CDR1 SGHTA, CDR2 FQGTGA. The V segment lost 5 bases and the J segment 2 bases; nucleotides outside the gene matches: 9. This CDR3 contains 18 residues.

Note on this clonotype: This may be a read error: a much more frequent sequence differs by one nucleotide. V is TRBV4-3 and J is TRBJ2-4; possible D gene TRBD2, 6 bases. The V and J ends lost 1 base and 8 bases respectively, with 18 bases between them. The CDR3 is made up of 16 amino acids. Germline CDR1 reads LGHNA; CDR2 reads YSLEER. CDR3 sequence: CASSQVEGQGGDIQYF. The CDR3 DNA reads TGCGCCAGCAGCCAAGTTGAAGGGCAGGGAGGAGACATTCAGTACTTC.

This rearrangement joins TRBV4-3 to TRBJ2-1; possible D gene TRBD2, 5 bases. The DNA end lines up better with TRBJ2-7; the J call may be wrong. The CDR3 runs 16 residues. Germline V gives CDR1 LGHNA, CDR2 YSLEER. CDR3 sequence reads: CASSQSQGSSYNEQYF. The CDR3 DNA reads TGCGCCAGCAGCCAATCCCAAGGGAGCTCCTACAATGAGCAGTACTTC.

The V gene is TRBV19, the J gene TRBJ2-5, with 10 bases that match TRBD2. The CDR3 sequence is 16 residues long. CDR1 and CDR2 (germline): LNHDA, SQIVND (reference sequence). V trimming: 5 bases; J trimming: 2 bases; junction bases outside the gene matches: 8. The CDR3 DNA is TGTGCCAGTAGTCGACTGGGACTAGCGTCACAAGAGACCCAGTACTTC. This translates into CASSRLGLASQETQYF.

V gene TRBV6-1 combines with J gene TRBJ2-3; 7 bases match TRBD1. V lost 6 bases and J lost 5; bases outside the gene matches: 5. The CDR3 covers 13 residues. Germline CDR1 reads MNHNS; CDR2 reads SASEGT. In DNA, the CDR3 is TGTGCCAGCAGACGACAGGGAATAGATACGCAGTATTTT. Its translation: CASRRQGIDTQYF.

The V gene is TRBV10-3, the J gene TRBJ1-2; perhaps TRBD1 as D (6 bases). The CDR3 spans 14 residues. CDR1 and CDR2 from the germline V gene are ENHRY and SYGVKD. Trimming left V 2 bases short and J 2 bases short, with 9 bases between. CDR3 sequence: CAISEQGFNYGYTF. In DNA, the CDR3 is TGTGCCATCAGTGAGCAGGGGTTCAACTATGGCTACACCTTC.